These 32 T cell receptor beta chains were all obtained from the same sample, sequenced in a study of graft-versus-host responses after intestinal transplantation. Repertoires were generated with immunoSEQ multiplex PCR, while TCRdb's copy carries only in-frame clones and drops some. The table has around 5,000 clones, about 25% seen once. The sample here was alloreactive CD4+ T cells from a mixed lymphocyte reaction culture, taken before transplantation. Subset reported: CFSE-low proliferating T cells sorted from approximately 6-day pre-transplant mixed lymphocyte reaction (GvH or HvG direction). Receptor source: a human patient who was an organ donor for intestinal transplantation.

The CDR3 DNA sequence: TGTGCCAGCAGCTTATACGCGGACAATGAGCAGTTCTTC. As protein: CASSLYADNEQFF. This chain uses TRBV11-3 with TRBJ2-1; D not certain. This CDR3 is built from 13 residues. The ends were cut back, 2 bases at V and 5 bases at J, with 7 bases in the middle. The germline CDR1 and CDR2 sequences are SGHNT and YENEEA.

This clone was seen a few times. This rearrangement joins TRBV6-6 to TRBJ2-3; TRBD2 matches at 11 bases. Trimming cost V 6 bases and J 2 bases; bases outside gene matches: 4. This CDR3 has 15 residues. Germline V gives CDR1 MNHNY, CDR2 SVGAGI (reference sequence). The CDR3 protein is CASRRLAGLTDTQYF. DNA of the CDR3: TGTGCCAGCAGGCGACTAGCGGGGCTCACAGATACGCAGTATTTT.

The genes are TRBV6-1 and TRBJ2-7, with a possible D match to TRBD1 (5 bases). Trimming shortened V by 8 bases and J by 3 bases, and 8 bases separated the two germline ends. The CDR3 loop spans 11 amino acids. In germline, CDR1 is MNHNS, CDR2 SASEGT. CDR3 nucleotide sequence: TGTGCCAGCGGAAGGGGCTACGAGCAGTACTTC. Translated, it gives CASGRGYEQYF.

The chain carries TRBV20-1 and TRBJ1-2, with D unclear. This CDR3 is 11 amino acids long. V lost 8 bases and J lost 7, with 14 bases in between. Per the germline V gene, CDR1 is DFQATT and CDR2 is SNEGSKA (reference sequence). In nucleotides, the CDR3 is TGCAGTACATACGGAGGCGGTGGCTACACCTTC. Its protein product is CSTYGGGGYTF.

This clone is labeled medium-sized. This chain joins TRBV19 and TRBJ2-7; TRBD2 matches at 11 bases. The CDR3 contains 17 residues. The V gene end was trimmed by 4 bases and the J gene end by 7 bases; junction bases not matched to a gene: 15. Germline V gene sequence: CDR1 LNHDA, CDR2 SQIVND (reference sequence). This CDR3 is CASSTPRGSGRAREQYF. CDR3 bases: TGTGCCAGTAGTACCCCACGGGGTAGCGGGAGGGCGCGGGAGCAGTACTTC.

The gene calls are TRBV14 and TRBJ2-1; 13 bases agree with TRBD2. Germline lookup yields CDR1 SGHDN and CDR2 FVKESK. This CDR3 spans 19 amino acids. V was pared by 3 bases and J by 9 bases, with 17 bases of the junction left unmatched. The DNA for the CDR3 is TGTGCCAGCAGCCAGGGTTTTCCGCCGACTAGCGGGGGGAAGAGTGAGCAGTTCTTC. Translated, it gives CASSQGFPPTSGGKSEQFF.

The V gene is TRBV28, the J gene TRBJ2-7; D gene unclear. Trimming took off 3 bases at V and 5 bases at J, with 14 bases between the two ends. Per the germline V gene, CDR1 is MDHEN and CDR2 is SYDVKM. The CDR3 covers 14 residues. CDR3 protein: CASSLRSSTNEQYF. In DNA form, the CDR3 reads TGTGCCAGCAGTTTGCGAAGTAGTACCAACGAGCAGTACTTC.

This clone is medium-sized in the sample. This same CDR3 is encoded by further DNA sequences in the sample. The genes are TRBV9 and TRBJ2-1, with D maybe TRBD2 (5 bases). CDR1 and CDR2 from the germline V gene are SGDLS and YYNGEE. The CDR3 covers 15 residues. Trimming removed 0 bases from V and 4 bases from J, with 11 bases in between. DNA for the CDR3: TGTGCCAGCAGCGTAGGGCGGGCAGCTTACAATGAGCAGTTCTTC. Translating gives CASSVGRAAYNEQFF.

V is TRBV11-3 and J is TRBJ1-1; D not certain. The CDR3 spans 12 residues. The V end was cut by 2 bases, the J end by 3 bases, with 4 bases between. From germline, CDR1 is SGHNT and CDR2 YENEEA. The CDR3 region is CASSLQDTEAFF. CDR3 in DNA: TGTGCCAGCAGCTTACAGGACACTGAAGCTTTCTTT.

This clone was recorded a few times. The chain couples TRBV7-9 to TRBJ1-2, with unresolved D. V lost 1 base and J 11 bases, leaving 17 bases between the germline ends. The CDR3 consists of 14 residues. Germline CDR1 and CDR2: SEHNR and FQNEAQ (reference sequence). CDR3 nucleotide sequence: TGTGCCAGCAGCTTAGACAGTAACTATGGAGGTTACACCTTC. Translated: CASSLDSNYGGYTF.

The chain links TRBV30 to TRBJ2-7; 11 positions match TRBD2. The CDR3 has 15 amino acids. Germline CDR1 is GTSNPN and CDR2 is SVGIG (reference sequence). Unmatched junction bases numbered 9, after V lost 1 base and J lost 7 bases. This chain's CDR3 is CAWSGVAGGPGEQYF. Written as DNA, the CDR3 is TGTGCCTGGAGTGGAGTAGCGGGGGGGCCAGGGGAGCAGTACTTC.

CDR3 amino acids: CATSIIRDRRYGYTF. CDR3 nucleotide sequence: TGTGCCACCAGCATTATCCGGGACAGACGCTATGGCTACACCTTC. The rearrangement uses TRBV15 and TRBJ1-2; 7 bases align to TRBD1. This CDR3 is 15 amino acids long. Germline lookup yields CDR1 LNHNV and CDR2 YYDKDF (reference sequence). The junction had 9 bases not matched to a gene; V was cut back by 4 bases and J by 4 bases.

Sample share makes this clone medium-sized (0.01 to 0.1%). The chain is built from TRBV10-1 and TRBJ2-1; 9 nucleotides align to TRBD2. The CDR3 loop spans 14 amino acids. Germline V gives CDR1 WNHNN, CDR2 SYGVQD (reference sequence). V shed 4 bases, J shed 8 bases, and the junction held 6 bases outside the gene matches. This CDR3 reads CASSGGLAWHEQFF. For the CDR3, the DNA is TGCGCCAGCAGTGGGGGACTAGCTTGGCATGAGCAGTTCTTC.

In this sample, this clone is medium-sized. This chain connects TRBV6-5 to TRBJ1-6; tentatively, D is TRBD1 (5 bases). Trimming cost V 2 bases and J 7 bases, with 9 bases left between them. Germline loops: CDR1 MNHEY, CDR2 SVGAGI. This CDR3 contains 14 residues. This CDR3 is CASSYGGTNSPLHF. CDR3 coding DNA: TGTGCCAGCAGTTACGGGGGGACGAATTCACCCCTCCACTTT.

In its sample, this clone ranks as medium-sized. The J gene is TRBJ1-1, the V gene TRBV18; TRBD1 aligns across 7 bases. V lost 5 bases to trimming and J lost 5 bases; unmatched junction nucleotides: 5. The germline V gene has CDR1 KGHSH and CDR2 LQKENI. This CDR3 comprises 13 residues. CDR3 sequence (DNA): TGTGCCAGCTCAGTCGACAGGGTAACTGAAGCTTTCTTT. Residues: CASSVDRVTEAFF.

The chain links TRBV11-2 to TRBJ2-7; the D gene is possibly TRBD1 (5 bases). The germline gives CDR1 SGHAT, CDR2 FQNNGV. CDR3 length: 15 residues. The V end lost 1 base, the J end lost 3 bases, and 13 bases lay between the germline ends. The CDR3, as DNA: TGTGCCAGCAGCTTAGTGACAGCTCTATTCTACGAGCAGTACTTC. This encodes CASSLVTALFYEQYF.

V usage is TRBV5-4 and J usage is TRBJ2-3; no reliable D call. Per the germline V gene, CDR1 is SGHNT and CDR2 is YYREEE (reference sequence). This CDR3 has 14 amino acids. Trimming removed 1 base from V and 0 bases from J, with 6 bases in between. The CDR3 loop reads CASSLLSSTDTQYF. CDR3 DNA: TGTGCCAGCAGCTTGCTGTCTAGCACAGATACGCAGTATTTT.

The rearrangement joins TRBV4-1 to TRBJ2-1; TRBD2 matches 8 bases. J was trimmed by 14 bases and V by 0 bases; bases with no gene match: 21. This CDR3 is built from 18 residues. Germline loops: CDR1 MGHRA, CDR2 YSYEKL. CDR3 DNA sequence: TGCGCCAGCAGCCAAGATCCACTAGCGGTCTACCCGACTGACGAAAAGTTCTTC. It encodes CASSQDPLAVYPTDEKFF.

The table lists this clone with a few counts. The chain combines TRBV6-6 with TRBJ2-7; 7 bases agree with TRBD1. The length of the CDR3 is 15 residues. CDR1 is MNHNY and CDR2 is SVGAGI in the germline V gene (reference sequence). Trimming at V came to 6 bases and at J to 1 base, leaving 9 bases not matched to a gene. CDR3 sequence (DNA): TGTGCCAGCAGACTAAAACGACAGGGATCCTACGAGCAGTACTTC. Translation: CASRLKRQGSYEQYF.

The genes are TRBV18 and TRBJ1-1, with D possibly being TRBD1 (5 bases). This CDR3 spans 13 amino acids. Germline assignment: CDR1 KGHSH and CDR2 LQKENI. Trimming cost V 5 bases and J 10 bases, with 17 bases left between them. CDR3 nucleotides: TGTGCCAGCTCAGCAACCGCAGGGAAAGGAGCTTTCTTT. Translation: CASSATAGKGAFF.

By proportion, this clone is medium-sized. CDR3 in DNA: TGTGCCTGGAGAAGAGAACCCAATAACTATGGCTACACCTTC. Translated, it gives CAWRREPNNYGYTF. The gene calls are TRBV30 and TRBJ1-2; D gene unclear. The V end lost 3 bases, the J end lost 1 base, and 12 bases lay between the germline ends. Germline V lookup: CDR1 GTSNPN, CDR2 SVGIG (reference sequence). The CDR3 loop spans 14 amino acids.

This clone occurred a few times. The rearrangement uses TRBV10-1 and TRBJ2-3, with D tentatively TRBD2 (7 bases). The V gene's germline CDR1 is WNHNN and CDR2 SYGVQD (reference sequence). There are 14 residues in the CDR3. Trimming stripped 4 bases from V and 5 bases from J, with 13 bases between. The CDR3 reads CASSGGGLGDTQYF. The CDR3 DNA reads TGCGCCAGCAGTGGGGGGGGGCTCGGAGATACGCAGTATTTT.

The rearrangement uses TRBV27 and TRBJ2-3; 8 bases align to TRBD2. V gave up 3 bases and J gave up 3 bases; unmatched junction bases: 2. CDR3 size: 14 residues. Germline V gene lookup returns CDR1 MNHEY and CDR2 SMNVEV (reference sequence). In DNA, the CDR3 is TGTGCCAGCAGTTTGGGACTAGTGACAGATACGCAGTATTTT. This sequence encodes CASSLGLVTDTQYF.

This rearrangement joins TRBV14 to TRBJ1-1, with a weak D call TRBD1 (5 bases). The CDR3 consists of 13 residues. Trimming pared 6 bases from V and 4 bases from J, leaving 12 bases between. The V gene's germline CDR1 is SGHDN and CDR2 FVKESK. The CDR3 loop reads CASRHAGGTEAFF. The DNA for the CDR3 is TGTGCCAGCAGGCACGCCGGGGGCACTGAAGCTTTCTTT.

This rearrangement joins TRBV29-1 to TRBJ1-3; the D gene is possibly TRBD1 (6 bases). Looked up from germline, CDR1 is SQVTM and CDR2 is ANQGSEA. The CDR3 consists of 14 residues. Trimming left V 4 bases short and J 4 bases short, with 14 bases between. The CDR3 reads CSVGQGSVGNTIYF. The CDR3 region has the DNA TGCAGCGTTGGCCAGGGGTCTGTCGGAAACACCATATATTTT.

The rearrangement links TRBV5-8 to TRBJ2-1; 7 nucleotides align to TRBD2. The ends lost 4 bases at V and 1 base at J; junction bases unmatched: 11. In germline, CDR1 is SGHTS, CDR2 YDEGEE. This CDR3 spans 17 amino acids. CDR3 sequence: CASSRLTGGPSYNEQFF. Here the CDR3 DNA reads TGTGCCAGCAGCAGATTAACGGGGGGTCCTTCCTACAATGAGCAGTTCTTC.

This clone was seen more than once but under ten times. J is TRBJ2-5 and V is TRBV5-4; D not resolved. The CDR3 consists of 14 residues. Germline V gene data show CDR1 as SGHNT and CDR2 as YYREEE (reference sequence). Trimming left V 1 base short and J 1 base short, with 8 bases between. The chain's CDR3 is CASSLLTVQETQYF. The CDR3 region has the DNA TGTGCCAGCAGCTTGTTAACAGTCCAAGAGACCCAGTACTTC.

The rearrangement links TRBV9 to TRBJ2-3, with 10 nucleotides matching TRBD2. CDR1 and CDR2 from the germline V gene are SGDLS and YYNGEE. With V trimmed by 2 bases and J by 4 bases, 7 bases remained unmatched. This CDR3 region has 16 residues. The CDR3 here is CASSVGLGLAADTQYF. Here the CDR3 DNA reads TGTGCCAGCAGCGTCGGCTTAGGACTAGCGGCAGATACGCAGTATTTT. Full variable domain (outside the CDR3, taken from reference TRBV9 and TRBJ2-3): DSGVTQTPKHLITATGQRVTLRCSPRSGDLSVYWYQQSLDQGLQFLIQYYNGEERAKGNILERFSAQQFPDLHSELNLSSLELGDSALYFCASSVGLGLAADTQYFGPGTRLTVL.

This chain uses TRBV2 with TRBJ2-3; 10 positions match TRBD1. The length of the CDR3 is 14 residues. Germline assignment: CDR1 SNHLY and CDR2 FYNNEI. V shed 6 bases, J shed 6 bases, and the junction held 6 bases outside the gene matches. CDR3: CASSSDRGPDTQYF. In DNA, the CDR3 is TGTGCCAGCAGCTCCGACAGGGGGCCGGATACGCAGTATTTT.

The chain has TRBV9 and TRBJ2-1; 7 positions match TRBD2. Germline CDR1 SGDLS, CDR2 YYNGEE. V shed 4 bases, J shed 0 bases, and the junction held 4 bases outside the gene matches. CDR3 length equals 15 residues. The CDR3 is CASSQGLVSYNEQFF. The CDR3 region has the DNA TGTGCCAGCAGCCAAGGACTAGTCTCCTACAATGAGCAGTTCTTC.

The chain employs TRBV7-6 and TRBJ2-3; 7 bases are a match to TRBD1. The CDR3 is made up of 15 amino acids. J gave up 2 bases and V 4 bases, and 6 bases lay outside the gene matches. The V gene's germline CDR1 is SGHVS and CDR2 FNYEAQ. Written as DNA, the CDR3 is TGTGCCAGCAGCTCCCTGGACAGGTTCACAGATACGCAGTATTTT. This codes for CASSSLDRFTDTQYF.

There are a few counts of this clone. The chain joins TRBV7-8 to TRBJ1-6; D is possibly TRBD1 (5 bases). The CDR3 consists of 14 residues. Trimming removed 2 bases from V and 8 bases from J, with 10 bases in between. The germline gives CDR1 SGHVS, CDR2 FQNEAQ. For the CDR3, the DNA is TGTGCCAGCAGCTTATCGGGCAGGGATTCACCCCTCCACTTT. The encoded protein is CASSLSGRDSPLHF.